A single sample gave rise to the 9 T cell receptor beta chains below, sequenced in a study of brain T cells in children with intractable seizures. The protocol was immunoSEQ multiplex PCR, while the TCRdb copy is restricted to in-frame clones and leaves out a portion. The sample contains 300,000 to 400,000 clones, nearly 95% of which appear only once. The time point denotes: blood from clinic visit 5 months post-surgery; TSC patient then seizure free. The sample was peripheral blood, taken approximately 5 months after surgery. The origin of the receptors is a boy in the first two years of life with tuberous sclerosis and intractable seizures.

The DNA for the CDR3 is TGTGCCAGTACCGTAACCGGGACCTATGGCTACACCTTC. As protein: CASTVTGTYGYTF. The rearrangement links TRBV19 to TRBJ1-2, with D perhaps matching TRBD1 (5 bases). The CDR3 loop spans 13 amino acids. V lost 7 bases, J lost 4 bases, and 13 bases lay in between. Per the germline V gene, CDR1 is LNHDA and CDR2 is SQIVND (reference sequence).

This chain uses TRBV20-1 with TRBJ1-2, with D possibly matching TRBD1 (5 bases). The V end lost 3 bases, the J end lost 4 bases, and 12 bases lay between the germline ends. In germline, CDR1 is DFQATT, CDR2 SNEGSKA (reference sequence). The CDR3 consists of 13 residues. CDR3 DNA sequence: TGCAGTGCTAGTAGGACACCCGGCTATGGCTACACCTTC. Translated: CSASRTPGYGYTF.

V and J are TRBV4-1 and TRBJ2-1, with TRBD1 identical over 7 bases. The CDR3 sequence is 14 residues long. The J segment lost 0 bases and the V segment lost 8 bases, leaving 4 bases of the junction unmatched. CDR1 and CDR2 from the germline V gene are MGHRA and YSYEKL. The CDR3 DNA sequence: TGCGCCAGCGCGGACAGGTCCTCCTACAATGAGCAGTTCTTC. Amino acid sequence: CASADRSSYNEQFF.

This clone has a count of ten or more. The genes are TRBV5-4 and TRBJ2-1; TRBD1 agrees at 10 bases. Germline V lookup: CDR1 SGHNT, CDR2 YYREEE (reference sequence). CDR3 size: 16 residues. V shed 4 bases, J shed 7 bases, and the junction held 11 bases outside the gene matches. DNA of the CDR3: TGTGCCAGCAGCCCTGGATTAAGACAGGGGGCGAATGAGCAGTTCTTC. It codes for CASSPGLRQGANEQFF.

The chain links TRBV30 to TRBJ2-7, with TRBD1 matching 8 bases. Trimming at V came to 1 base and at J to 4 bases, leaving 6 bases not matched to a gene. The CDR3 runs 14 residues. Germline V gene data show CDR1 as GTSNPN and CDR2 as SVGIG (reference sequence). CDR3 coding DNA: TGTGCCTGGAGTGCCGACAGGGGTGATTACGAGCAGTACTTC. This codes for CAWSADRGDYEQYF.

The chain links TRBV29-1 to TRBJ2-7, with D perhaps TRBD1 (6 bases). This CDR3 is built from 12 residues. CDR1 SQVTM and CDR2 ANQGSEA come from the germline V gene. V was cut by 2 bases and J by 6 bases, with 11 bases left in between. The CDR3 loop is CSVENRAGEQYF. The CDR3 DNA sequence: TGCAGCGTTGAAAACAGGGCGGGCGAGCAGTACTTC.

With regard to this clone: At the DNA level, this CDR3 is encoded by other sequences in the same sample as well. The chain employs TRBV19 and TRBJ1-5, with D uncertain. CDR3 length equals 14 residues. Looked up from germline, CDR1 is LNHDA and CDR2 is SQIVND (reference sequence). The V and J ends lost 3 bases and 1 base respectively, with 7 bases between them. The CDR3 loop reads CASSILGSNQPQHF. The CDR3 region has the DNA TGTGCCAGTAGTATTCTTGGAAGCAATCAGCCCCAGCATTTT.

The chain has TRBV19 and TRBJ1-2; 7 bases are a match to TRBD1. V dropped 2 bases and J dropped 4; count of bases not matched to a gene: 7. Looked up from germline, CDR1 is LNHDA and CDR2 is SQIVND (reference sequence). This CDR3 is built from 15 residues. The CDR3 loop is CASSIRQGEVYGYTF. CDR3 sequence (DNA): TGTGCCAGTAGTATACGGCAGGGGGAAGTCTATGGCTACACCTTC.

This chain uses TRBV11-1 with TRBJ1-5; D is unresolved. The CDR3 is made up of 15 amino acids. CDR1 is SGHAT, CDR2 FQDESV, per germline (reference sequence). Trimming took off 5 bases at V and 7 bases at J, with 18 bases between the two ends. The CDR3 coding sequence is TGTGCCAGCAGCCAAGGATACGGGGTTGGGCAGCCCCAGCATTTT. Its protein product is CASSQGYGVGQPQHF.